This passage covers 28 T cell receptor beta chains from one sample sequenced in a study of regulatory T cells in long-lasting Graves disease. Time point of the sample: newly diagnosed GD, antithyroid drugs for less than 3 months. Isolated PBMC RNA provided the starting material for the TCR library. Researchers made TCR beta libraries by using iRepertoire HTBI primers and running Arm-PCR on CDR3 regions. TCRdb passed the multiplex PCR reads through MiXCR, listing each CDR3 protein once. The sample carries 350,000 to 500,000 distinct CDR3 sequences, around 13% recorded once. Separately, the same data were catalogued under a study of T cells in Graves' hyperthyroidism and ophthalmopathy.

The sequences come from peripheral blood mononuclear cells (PBMCs), collected at new diagnosis, from a patient treated with antithyroid drugs. Receptors were obtained from a woman aged 50 to 65 with Graves disease.

This clonotype was picked up many times. The genes are TRBV9 and TRBJ2-3; D gene unclear. CDR1 SGDLS and CDR2 YYNGEE come from the germline V gene. V dropped 0 bases and J dropped 1 base, with 9 bases sitting between them. The CDR3 has 15 amino acids. CDR3 sequence (DNA): TGTGCCAGCAGCGTAGGCGTAGTGGGCACAGATACGCAGTATTTT. Translated: CASSVGVVGTDTQYF.

The V gene is TRBV5-1, the J gene TRBJ2-7, with 7 positions matching TRBD2. V lost 4 bases to trimming and J lost 4 bases; unmatched junction nucleotides: 5. Germline CDR1 and CDR2: SGHRS and YFSETQ. This CDR3 is built from 13 residues. The CDR3 bases are TGCGCCAGCAGCGGCGGGAGAAGGTACGAGCAGTACTTC. This sequence encodes CASSGGRRYEQYF.

This chain joins TRBV19 and TRBJ2-5; D possibly corresponds to TRBD2 (5 bases). Germline lookup yields CDR1 LNHDA and CDR2 SQIVND (reference sequence). V gave up 4 bases and J gave up 2 bases, with 14 bases separating them. The CDR3 contains 15 residues. In nucleotides, the CDR3 is TGTGCCAGTAGTAGCCCGGGAAGAACTCAAGAGACCCAGTACTTC. Translated: CASSSPGRTQETQYF.

This chain joins TRBV19 and TRBJ2-1; 8 nucleotides match TRBD2. The CDR3 runs 15 residues. Germline-derived CDR1 and CDR2 are LNHDA and SQIVND (reference sequence). With 5 bases clipped from V and 4 bases from J, the junction kept 7 bases outside the gene matches. CDR3 nucleotides: TGTGCCAGTAGTTCAGCGGGAGTGACTTACAATGAGCAGTTCTTC. Amino acid sequence: CASSSAGVTYNEQFF.

The rearrangement joins TRBV20-1 to TRBJ2-3; TRBD2 agrees at 8 bases. CDR3 length equals 14 residues. The germline V gene encodes CDR1 DFQATT and CDR2 SNEGSKA (reference sequence). J lost 5 bases, V lost 4 bases, and 8 bases had no gene match. The CDR3 DNA follows: TGCAGTGCTAAACCCGGACTAGCCTTAGATACGCAGTATTTT. Protein: CSAKPGLALDTQYF.

This clonotype showed up just a few times. The rearrangement uses TRBV10-3 and TRBJ2-1; 12 bases match TRBD2. V was clipped by 3 bases and J by 7 bases; unmatched bases: 7. Germline loops: CDR1 ENHRY, CDR2 SYGVKD. The length of the CDR3 is 16 residues. The CDR3 nucleotides read TGTGCCATCAGTGATACTAGCGGGGGGCGGTGGAATGAGCAGTTCTTC. Its protein product is CAISDTSGGRWNEQFF.

The V gene is TRBV27, the J gene TRBJ1-5; no definite D call. The CDR3 spans 13 residues. Between the trimmed V and J ends, which lost 2 bases and 5 bases, there was a span of 7 bases. From germline, CDR1 is MNHEY and CDR2 SMNVEV (reference sequence). The CDR3 sequence is CASSLKVDQPQHF. CDR3 DNA sequence: TGTGCCAGCAGTTTAAAGGTCGATCAGCCCCAGCATTTT.

This chain joins TRBV7-6 and TRBJ2-1; TRBD2 matches at 11 bases. This CDR3 has 16 residues. From germline, CDR1 is SGHVS and CDR2 FNYEAQ. The V segment lost 0 bases and the J segment 7 bases; nucleotides outside the gene matches: 5. The DNA for the CDR3 is TGTGCCAGCAGCTTAGCGTGGGCTAGCGGGAGGAATGAGCAGTTCTTC. This gives the protein CASSLAWASGRNEQFF.

This clonotype was detected a few times. The chain links TRBV7-9 to TRBJ2-4; D not certain. Trimming removed 5 bases at V and 7 bases at J, with 12 bases between. The CDR3 is made up of 13 amino acids. Germline values: CDR1 SEHNR, CDR2 FQNEAQ (reference sequence). CDR3: CASSPDFANIQYF. CDR3 in DNA: TGTGCCAGCAGCCCAGACTTTGCGAACATTCAGTACTTC.

The chain couples TRBV4-1 to TRBJ2-5, with 11 bases matching TRBD2. There are 19 residues in the CDR3. Trimming removed 7 bases from V and 4 bases from J; junction bases left unmatched: 20. Germline CDR1 and CDR2: MGHRA and YSYEKL. In nucleotides, the CDR3 is TGCGCCAGCAAGCGGAGTGGGACTAGCGGTAGCGGGGGCGGAGAGACCCAGTACTTC. Translated, it gives CASKRSGTSGSGGGETQYF.

This clonotype was detected many times. The V gene is TRBV7-2, the J gene TRBJ1-4; 7 bases fit TRBD1. The germline CDR1 and CDR2 sequences are SGHTA and FQGNSA. This CDR3 spans 15 amino acids. V lost 5 bases and J lost 10; bases outside the gene matches: 13. CDR3 coding DNA: TGTGCCAGCAGCCCCACCCCAAGGGGGCAGGGAAAACTGTTTTTT. It yields the protein CASSPTPRGQGKLFF.

There are many counts of this clonotype. This chain joins TRBV27 and TRBJ2-7; D may be TRBD1 (7 bases). The CDR3 contains 15 residues. The germline V and J ends were trimmed by 7 bases and 3 bases, with 19 bases remaining between them. The germline gives CDR1 MNHEY, CDR2 SMNVEV (reference sequence). Written as DNA, the CDR3 is TGTGCCAGCACTCTCTTCCCGGGGGACAGCTACGAGCAGTACTTC. Amino acids: CASTLFPGDSYEQYF.

This clonotype was detected a few times. The chain employs TRBV18 and TRBJ2-1; 7 bases match TRBD1. V lost 5 bases, J lost 5 bases, and 12 bases stayed unmatched. This CDR3 has 16 residues. Germline CDR1 and CDR2: KGHSH and LQKENI. The CDR3 bases are TGTGCCAGCTCAGTACTACCGAGACAGGGAAACAATGAGCAGTTCTTC. It is translated as CASSVLPRQGNNEQFF.

The chain combines TRBV6-1 with TRBJ2-3, with D perhaps given as TRBD1 or TRBD2 (5 bases each). The CDR3 sequence is 15 residues long. V was pared by 6 bases and J by 0 bases, with 13 bases between. Germline lookup yields CDR1 MNHNS and CDR2 SASEGT. The CDR3 loop is CASRLDSMSTDTQYF. The CDR3 DNA follows: TGTGCCAGCAGACTAGACAGTATGAGCACAGATACGCAGTATTTT.

This clonotype was seen a handful of times. This rearrangement joins TRBV7-2 to TRBJ1-2; the D gene is possibly TRBD1 (6 bases). Germline CDR1 reads SGHTA; CDR2 reads FQGNSA. V lost 5 bases to trimming and J lost 5 bases, with 15 bases between them. The CDR3 spans 14 residues. CDR3 loop: CASSDLQGPYGYTF. The CDR3 DNA sequence: TGTGCCAGCAGCGACCTACAGGGCCCGTATGGCTACACCTTC.

At least ten counts were recorded for this clonotype. This sequence joins TRBV28 and TRBJ2-2; no reliable D call. From germline, CDR1 is MDHEN and CDR2 SYDVKM. V shed 3 bases and J shed 4 bases, with 12 bases lying between them. CDR3 size: 15 residues. The CDR3 spells CASSFGASFTGELFF. In nucleotides, the CDR3 is TGTGCCAGCAGTTTTGGTGCCAGCTTCACCGGGGAGCTGTTTTTT.

At least ten counts were recorded for this clonotype. V gene TRBV2 combines with J gene TRBJ1-5; no definite D call. Germline V gene sequence: CDR1 SNHLY, CDR2 FYNNEI. Trimming cost V 6 bases and J 0 bases, with 9 bases left between them. The CDR3 sequence is 14 residues long. The DNA of the CDR3 is TGTGCCAGCAGCGCTACAGATAGCAATCAGCCCCAGCATTTT. This sequence encodes CASSATDSNQPQHF. The entire variable domain, with the rest obtained from reference TRBV2 and TRBJ1-5, is as follows: EPEVTQTPSHQVTQMGQEVILRCVPISNHLYFYWYRQILGQKVEFLVSFYNNEISEKSEIFDDQFSVERPDGSNFTLKIRSTKLEDSAMYFCASSATDSNQPQHFGDGTRLSIL.

The CDR3: CSTATGVMGYTF. The CDR3 DNA follows: TGCAGCACAGCGACAGGGGTGATGGGCTACACCTTC. This rearrangement joins TRBV29-1 to TRBJ1-2, with 8 bases fitting TRBD1. The ends lost 8 bases at V and 8 bases at J; junction bases unmatched: 10. CDR3 size: 12 residues. The germline V gene encodes CDR1 SQVTM and CDR2 ANQGSEA.

The chain joins TRBV10-3 to TRBJ2-1; 8 bases are shared with TRBD2. Per the germline V gene, CDR1 is ENHRY and CDR2 is SYGVKD. The V segment lost 10 bases and the J segment 2 bases; nucleotides outside the gene matches: 13. CDR3 size: 16 residues. The chain's CDR3 is CASSGRETPPYNEQFF. The DNA of the CDR3 is TGTGCCAGCAGCGGGAGAGAGACTCCCCCCTACAATGAGCAGTTCTTC.

This clonotype has at least ten counts. This rearrangement joins TRBV6-5 to TRBJ1-5; 8 positions agree with TRBD1. V shed 1 base, J shed 4 bases, and the junction held 12 bases outside the gene matches. Germline loops: CDR1 MNHEY, CDR2 SVGAGI. This CDR3 contains 18 residues. The CDR3 DNA is TGTGCCAGCAGTTACTGGGCAGGGGGCGACAACCAGAATCAGCCCCAGCATTTT. Its translation is CASSYWAGGDNQNQPQHF.

This clonotype was seen a few times. This sequence joins TRBV13 and TRBJ2-3, with TRBD2 matching 10 bases. The germline V gene has CDR1 PRHDT and CDR2 FYEKMQ (reference sequence). V lost 8 bases and J lost 0; bases outside the gene matches: 5. The CDR3 covers 15 residues. The CDR3 DNA is TGTGCCAGCGCCCGACTAGCGGGTAGCACAGATACGCAGTATTTT. Protein product: CASARLAGSTDTQYF.

This clonotype was seen many times. The V gene is TRBV28, the J gene TRBJ1-1; 7 bases fit TRBD1. The CDR3 consists of 17 residues. Trimming removed 0 bases from V and 7 bases from J; junction bases left unmatched: 14. The germline V gene has CDR1 MDHEN and CDR2 SYDVKM. CDR3 loop: CASSLWTSDRSLGEAFF. The CDR3 region has the DNA TGTGCCAGCAGTTTATGGACTTCGGACAGGTCGTTGGGTGAAGCTTTCTTT.

The CDR3: CASSYEVAGSLEQFF. In nucleotides, the CDR3 is TGTGCCAGCAGTTACGAAGTAGCGGGAAGTCTTGAGCAGTTCTTC. The chain uses TRBV6-5 and TRBJ2-1; TRBD2 agrees at 8 bases. Germline V gene data show CDR1 as MNHEY and CDR2 as SVGAGI. The trim removed 2 bases at V and 9 bases at J, leaving 9 bases unmatched. This CDR3 has 15 amino acids.

This clonotype appeared a few times. V gene TRBV7-3 combines with J gene TRBJ2-2, with no clear D. The CDR3 length is 14 residues. Trimming pared 5 bases from V and 1 base from J, leaving 8 bases between. Germline V gives CDR1 SGHTA, CDR2 FQGTGA. The CDR3 loop reads CASSPWENTGELFF. CDR3 coding DNA: TGTGCCAGCAGCCCTTGGGAGAACACCGGGGAGCTGTTTTTT.

The chain joins TRBV30 to TRBJ2-7; D is unresolved. V was trimmed by 0 bases and J by 3 bases, leaving 15 bases between them. Per the germline V gene, CDR1 is GTSNPN and CDR2 is SVGIG (reference sequence). The CDR3 has 15 residues. The CDR3 region is CAWSVLSGRLYEQYF. The CDR3 bases are TGTGCCTGGAGTGTACTATCGGGCAGACTCTACGAGCAGTACTTC. The variable domain in full, completed from reference TRBV30 and TRBJ2-7, reads SQTIHQWPATLVQPVGSPLSLECTVEGTSNPNLYWYRQAAGRGLQLLFYSVGIGQISSEVPQNLSASRPQDRQFILSSKKLLLSDSGFYLCAWSVLSGRLYEQYFGPGTRLTVT.

This clonotype was seen repeatedly, ten times or more. The chain combines TRBV12-3 or TRBV12-4 with TRBJ2-2, with a possible D match to TRBD2 (6 bases). Trimming left V 5 bases short and J 5 bases short, with 12 bases between. The CDR3 extends over 14 amino acids. The CDR3 sequence: CASSATRATGELFF. DNA for the CDR3: TGTGCCAGCAGTGCGACTAGGGCGACCGGGGAGCTGTTTTTT.

This chain connects TRBV3-1 to TRBJ2-2; D is unresolved. Germline V gene sequence: CDR1 LGHDT, CDR2 YNNKEL (reference sequence). The V and J ends lost 5 bases and 7 bases respectively, with 17 bases between them. The CDR3 contains 15 residues. CDR3 in DNA: TGTGCCAGCAGCTCCCGAGCCGGGCATATCGGGGAGCTGTTTTTT. It is translated as CASSSRAGHIGELFF.

The rearrangement joins TRBV9 to TRBJ1-2, with D perhaps matching TRBD1 (5 bases). This CDR3 contains 14 residues. The V gene lost 4 bases and the J gene lost 2 bases, with 12 bases spanning the gap. Per germline, CDR1 SGDLS and CDR2 YYNGEE. Here the CDR3 DNA reads TGTGCCAGCAGCACCCAAGACAGAAACTATGGCTACACCTTC. It codes for CASSTQDRNYGYTF.